This section outlines one T cell receptor (beta chain) sequence together with its context. The specificity of this receptor is unknown. Nothing much larger sits one base from this clone, and base qualities are not available. The label giving this sample's treatment or condition can be read as: allogeneic hematopoietic cell transplantation with graft depleted of TCRalphabeta T cells and CD19 B cells. Transplant recipients were children who received TCRalphabeta/CD19-depleted allogeneic hematopoietic cell grafts. Libraries were built with PCR. The sequencer listed for this sample is Illumina HiSeq 2500. Molecular barcoding was employed in the preparation of TCR libraries, with unique molecular identifiers being used to normalize TCRbeta repertoire quantification. TCRdb's own reprocessing of the public reads used fastp at Q25 and MiXCR and kept productive beta chains. Records with the same CDR3 protein are collapsed into one entry carrying the most frequent genes and DNA. This sample holds hundreds of thousands of distinct CDR3 sequences; roughly 16% were observed only once. The top ten hold roughly 5% of the sample.

This specimen belongs to a study of T-cell reconstitution after alpha-beta-depleted transplantation in children (dated by TCRdb to 2016 to 2017). Concerning the study at large: Using TCR repertoire profiling, the study followed T-cell immune reconstitution in a quantitative way in children after TCRalphabeta/CD19-depleted allogeneic hematopoietic cell transplantation.

Spanning cysteine to phenylalanine, the CDR3 consists of 16 amino acids. Left in the record is the CDR3 DNA by itself, 48 bases read in frame from the first base. V and J are truncated by 5 bases and 0 bases respectively, leaving an intervening sequence of 14 bases. The full study reports these points: Over the following months the frequencies of hyperexpanded clones went down, and after one year T-cell counts and TCRbeta diversity were mostly credited to newly produced T cells. About two months after transplant, the apparently early recovery of alphabetaT-cell counts reportedly depended on just several hundred clones that had expanded rapidly and came from non-depleted graft cells. In some patients, high TCRbeta diversity at day 60 was attributed to recipient T cells and intrathymic progenitors that had survived conditioning.

The rearranged chain carries TRBV12-3 or TRBV12-4 and TRBJ2-1, with the D gene too uncertain to name. This sample comprised PBMCs, mostly from graft donor cells, obtained 360 days after TCRalphabeta/CD19-depleted stem cell transplant. The sequence came from a male patient younger than 18 who had a stem cell transplant for acute lymphoblastic leukemia, so the T cells may come from the graft donor. The nucleotide sequence is given as TGTGCCAGCAGTCCACCCGGCAGAAGCTCCTACAATGAGCAGTTCTTC. This codes for CASSPPGRSSYNEQFF.